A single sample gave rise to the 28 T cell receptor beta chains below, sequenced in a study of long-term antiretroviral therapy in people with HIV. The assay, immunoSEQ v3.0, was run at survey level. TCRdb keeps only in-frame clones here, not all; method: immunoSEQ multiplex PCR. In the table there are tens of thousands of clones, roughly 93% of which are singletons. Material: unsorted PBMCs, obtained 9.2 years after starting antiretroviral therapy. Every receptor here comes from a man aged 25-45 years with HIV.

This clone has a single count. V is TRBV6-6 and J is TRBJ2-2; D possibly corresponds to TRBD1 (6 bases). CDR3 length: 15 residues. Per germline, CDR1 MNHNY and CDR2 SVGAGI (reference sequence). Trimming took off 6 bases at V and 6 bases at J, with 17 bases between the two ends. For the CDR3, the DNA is TGTGCCAGCAGCGAACAACCCAGGGGATCCGGGGAGCTGTTTTTT. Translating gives CASSEQPRGSGELFF.

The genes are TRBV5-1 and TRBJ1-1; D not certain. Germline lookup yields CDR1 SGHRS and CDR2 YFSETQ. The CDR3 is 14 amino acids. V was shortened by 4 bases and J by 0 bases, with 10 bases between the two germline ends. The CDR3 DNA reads TGCGCCAGCAGCATAAACAGTTTGAACACTGAAGCTTTCTTT. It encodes CASSINSLNTEAFF.

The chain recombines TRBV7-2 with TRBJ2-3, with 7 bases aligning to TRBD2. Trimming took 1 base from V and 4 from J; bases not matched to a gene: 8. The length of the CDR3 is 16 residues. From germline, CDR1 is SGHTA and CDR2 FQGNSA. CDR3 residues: CASSLVPGGNPDTQYF. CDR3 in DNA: TGTGCCAGCAGCTTAGTCCCCGGGGGGAATCCAGATACGCAGTATTTT.

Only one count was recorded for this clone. The CDR3 loop reads CASSPIAGGSYNEQFF. The CDR3 DNA sequence: TGTGCCAGCAGTCCCATAGCGGGGGGGTCATACAATGAGCAGTTCTTC. The rearrangement joins TRBV7-9 to TRBJ2-1; 11 bases fit TRBD2. There are 16 residues in the CDR3. V gave up 6 bases and J gave up 4 bases; unmatched junction bases: 8. Germline values: CDR1 SEHNR, CDR2 FQNEAQ (reference sequence).

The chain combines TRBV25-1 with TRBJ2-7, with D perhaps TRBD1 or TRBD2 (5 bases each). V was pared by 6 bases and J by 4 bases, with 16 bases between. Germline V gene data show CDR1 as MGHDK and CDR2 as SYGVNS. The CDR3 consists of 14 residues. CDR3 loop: CASRFGEGAYEQYF. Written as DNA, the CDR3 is TGTGCCAGCAGGTTCGGGGAAGGGGCTTACGAGCAGTACTTC.

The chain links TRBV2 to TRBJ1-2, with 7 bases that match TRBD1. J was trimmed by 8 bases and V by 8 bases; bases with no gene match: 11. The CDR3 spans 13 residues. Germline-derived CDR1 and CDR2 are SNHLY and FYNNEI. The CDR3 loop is CASQRQGLSGYTF. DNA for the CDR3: TGTGCCAGCCAAAGACAGGGCCTTTCCGGCTACACCTTC.

CDR3: CASSLGQGNYGYTF. CDR3 DNA: TGTGCCAGCAGTCTTGGACAGGGGAACTATGGCTACACCTTC. The chain employs TRBV6-5 and TRBJ1-2; TRBD1 agrees at 9 bases. Looked up from germline, CDR1 is MNHEY and CDR2 is SVGAGI. CDR3 length: 14 amino acids. The V and J ends lost 5 bases and 2 bases, in that order; junction bases with no gene match: 3.

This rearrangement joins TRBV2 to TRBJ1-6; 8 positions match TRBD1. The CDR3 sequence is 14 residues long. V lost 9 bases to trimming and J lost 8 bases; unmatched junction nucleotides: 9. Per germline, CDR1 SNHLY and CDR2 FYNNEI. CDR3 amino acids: CARRTGSTDSPLHF. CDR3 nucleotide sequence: TGTGCCAGGCGGACAGGGTCGACGGATTCACCCCTCCACTTT.

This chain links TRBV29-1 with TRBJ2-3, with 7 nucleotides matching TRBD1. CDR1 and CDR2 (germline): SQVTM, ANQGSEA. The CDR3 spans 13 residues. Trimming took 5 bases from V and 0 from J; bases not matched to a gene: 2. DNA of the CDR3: TGCAGCGTTCGGGACAGCAGCACAGATACGCAGTATTTT. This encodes CSVRDSSTDTQYF.

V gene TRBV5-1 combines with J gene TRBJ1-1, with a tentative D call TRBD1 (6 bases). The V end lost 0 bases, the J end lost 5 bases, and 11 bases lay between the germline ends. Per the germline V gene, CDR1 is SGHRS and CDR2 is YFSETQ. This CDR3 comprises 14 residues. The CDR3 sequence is CASSLELRGTEAFF. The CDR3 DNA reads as TGCGCCAGCAGCTTGGAACTTAGGGGGACTGAAGCTTTCTTT.

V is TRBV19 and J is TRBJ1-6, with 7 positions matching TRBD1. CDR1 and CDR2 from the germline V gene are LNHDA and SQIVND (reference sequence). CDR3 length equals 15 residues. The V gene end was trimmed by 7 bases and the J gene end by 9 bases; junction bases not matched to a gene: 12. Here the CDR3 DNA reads TGTGCCAGTAAAAAGGGGGCAGGGGATTCTTCACCCCTCCACTTT. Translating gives CASKKGAGDSSPLHF.

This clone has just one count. The CDR3 loop is CASSLAGTQDWYF. CDR3 nucleotides: TGCGCCAGCAGCTTGGCCGGGACCCAAGATTGGTACTTC. The gene calls are TRBV5-1 and TRBJ2-5, with D tentatively TRBD1 or TRBD2 (5 bases each). CDR1 and CDR2 (germline): SGHRS, YFSETQ. This CDR3 spans 13 amino acids. Trimming left V 0 bases short and J 13 bases short, with 16 bases between.

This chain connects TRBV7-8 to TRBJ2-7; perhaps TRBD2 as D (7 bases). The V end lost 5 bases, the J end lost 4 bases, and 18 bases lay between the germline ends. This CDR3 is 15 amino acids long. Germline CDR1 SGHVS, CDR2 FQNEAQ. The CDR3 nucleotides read TGTGCCAGCAGCCCAACGGGGGGCCACCGTTACGAGCAGTACTTC. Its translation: CASSPTGGHRYEQYF.

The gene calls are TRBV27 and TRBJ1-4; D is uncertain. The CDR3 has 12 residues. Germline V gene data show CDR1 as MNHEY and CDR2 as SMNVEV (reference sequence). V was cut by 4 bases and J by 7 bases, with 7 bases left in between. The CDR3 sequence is CASSSSGEKLFF. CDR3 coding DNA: TGTGCCAGCAGTTCTTCAGGTGAAAAACTGTTTTTT. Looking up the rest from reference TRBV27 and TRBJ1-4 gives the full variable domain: EAQVTQNPRYLITVTGKKLTVTCSQNMNHEYMSWYRQDPGLGLRQIYYSMNVEVTDKGDVPEGYKVSRKEKRNFPLILESPSPNQTSLYFCASSSSGEKLFFGSGTQLSVL.

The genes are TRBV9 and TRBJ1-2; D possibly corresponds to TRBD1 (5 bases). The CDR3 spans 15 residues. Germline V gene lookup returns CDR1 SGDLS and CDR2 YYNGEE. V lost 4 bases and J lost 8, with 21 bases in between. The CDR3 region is CASSPGAGVEMGYTF. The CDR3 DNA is TGTGCCAGCAGCCCCGGGGCCGGGGTCGAGATGGGCTACACCTTC.

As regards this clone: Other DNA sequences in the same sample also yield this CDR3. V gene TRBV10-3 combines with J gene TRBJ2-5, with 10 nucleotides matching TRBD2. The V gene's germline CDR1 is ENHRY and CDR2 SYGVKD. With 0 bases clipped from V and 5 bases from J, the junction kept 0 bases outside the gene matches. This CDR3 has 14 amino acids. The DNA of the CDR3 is TGTGCCATCAGTGAGTCTAGCGGGGGGGAGACCCAGTACTTC. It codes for CAISESSGGETQYF.

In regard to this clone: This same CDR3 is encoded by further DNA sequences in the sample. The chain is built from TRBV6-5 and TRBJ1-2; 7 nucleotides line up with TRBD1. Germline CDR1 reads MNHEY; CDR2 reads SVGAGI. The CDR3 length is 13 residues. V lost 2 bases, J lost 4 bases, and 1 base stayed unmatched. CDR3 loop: CASSYGTVYGYTF. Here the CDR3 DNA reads TGTGCCAGCAGTTACGGGACAGTCTATGGCTACACCTTC.

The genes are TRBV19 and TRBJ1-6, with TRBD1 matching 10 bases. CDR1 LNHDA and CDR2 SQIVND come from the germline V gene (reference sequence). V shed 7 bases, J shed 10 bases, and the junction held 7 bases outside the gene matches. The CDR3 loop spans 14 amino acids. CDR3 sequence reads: CASTGDRGRSPLHF. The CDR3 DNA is TGTGCCAGTACTGGGGACAGGGGTCGGTCACCCCTCCACTTT.

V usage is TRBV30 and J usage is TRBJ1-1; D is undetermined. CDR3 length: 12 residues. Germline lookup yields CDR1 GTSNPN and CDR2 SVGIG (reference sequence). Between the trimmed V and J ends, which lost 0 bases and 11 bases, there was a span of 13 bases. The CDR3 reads CAWSVESLLAFF. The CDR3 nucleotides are TGTGCCTGGAGTGTCGAAAGCCTTCTGGCTTTCTTT.

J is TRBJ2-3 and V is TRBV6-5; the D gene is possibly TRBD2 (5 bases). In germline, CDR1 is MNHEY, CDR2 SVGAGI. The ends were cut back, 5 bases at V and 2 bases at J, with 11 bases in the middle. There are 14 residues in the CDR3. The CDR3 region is CASSQRTPTDTQYF. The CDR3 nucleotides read TGTGCCAGCAGTCAGCGGACCCCCACAGATACGCAGTATTTT.

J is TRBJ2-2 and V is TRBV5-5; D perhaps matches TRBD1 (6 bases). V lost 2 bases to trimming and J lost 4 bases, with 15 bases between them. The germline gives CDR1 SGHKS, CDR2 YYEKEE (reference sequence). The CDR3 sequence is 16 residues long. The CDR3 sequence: CASSLITRGGTGELFF. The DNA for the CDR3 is TGTGCCAGCAGCTTAATCACCAGGGGCGGCACCGGGGAGCTGTTTTTT.

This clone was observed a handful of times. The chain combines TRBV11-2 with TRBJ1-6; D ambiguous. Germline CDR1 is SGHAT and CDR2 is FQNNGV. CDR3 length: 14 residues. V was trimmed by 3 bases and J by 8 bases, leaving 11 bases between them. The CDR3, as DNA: TGTGCCAGCAGCTTGGTCAGGAGAGATTCACCCCTCCACTTT. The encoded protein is CASSLVRRDSPLHF.

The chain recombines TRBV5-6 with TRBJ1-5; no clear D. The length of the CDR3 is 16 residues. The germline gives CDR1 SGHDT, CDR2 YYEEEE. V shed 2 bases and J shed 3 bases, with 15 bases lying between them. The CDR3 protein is CASSLMISDSNQPQHF. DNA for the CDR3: TGTGCCAGCAGCTTAATGATTTCGGATTCCAATCAGCCCCAGCATTTT.

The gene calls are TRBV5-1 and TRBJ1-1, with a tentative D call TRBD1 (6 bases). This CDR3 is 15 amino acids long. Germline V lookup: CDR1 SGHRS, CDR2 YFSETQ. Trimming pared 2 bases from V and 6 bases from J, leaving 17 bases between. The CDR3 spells CASSFNRDKMAEAFF. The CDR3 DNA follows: TGCGCCAGCAGCTTCAACAGGGATAAGATGGCTGAAGCTTTCTTT.

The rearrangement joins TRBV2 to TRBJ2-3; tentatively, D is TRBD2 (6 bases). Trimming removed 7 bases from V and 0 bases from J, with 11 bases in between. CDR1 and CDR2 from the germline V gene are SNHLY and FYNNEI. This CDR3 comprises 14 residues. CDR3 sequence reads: CASKEGTSTDTQYF. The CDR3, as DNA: TGTGCCAGCAAGGAGGGGACTAGCACAGATACGCAGTATTTT.

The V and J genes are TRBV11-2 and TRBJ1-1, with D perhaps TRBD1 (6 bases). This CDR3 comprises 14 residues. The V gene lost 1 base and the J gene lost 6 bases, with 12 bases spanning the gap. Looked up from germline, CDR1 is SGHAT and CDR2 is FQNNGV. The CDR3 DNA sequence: TGTGCCAGCAGCTTAGGAGGGGGTGGGCCTGAAGCTTTCTTT. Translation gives CASSLGGGGPEAFF.

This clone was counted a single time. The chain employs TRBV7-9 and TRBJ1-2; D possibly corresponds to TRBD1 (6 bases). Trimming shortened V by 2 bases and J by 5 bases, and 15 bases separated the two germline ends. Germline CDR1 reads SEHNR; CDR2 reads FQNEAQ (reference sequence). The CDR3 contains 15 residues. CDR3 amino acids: CASSLPQGPTYGYTF. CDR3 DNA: TGTGCCAGCAGCTTACCCCAGGGGCCGACTTATGGCTACACCTTC.

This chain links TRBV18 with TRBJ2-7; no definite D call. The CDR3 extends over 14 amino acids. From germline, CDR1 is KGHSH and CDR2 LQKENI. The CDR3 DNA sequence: TGTGCCAGCTCACCACAGTACAGCCCCACCTTCCACGTCGTC. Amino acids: CASSPQYSPTFHVV.